The source of this T cell receptor (beta chain) is a study of CXCR3-negative and CXCR3-positive naive CD8 T cells. In regard to this clonotype: The antigen remains undetermined.

Study-level findings and limits: Upon cryopreservation, CXCR3 expression partially decreased, and most assays used fresh PBMCs. Both naive subsets showed comparably high diversity, and memory CD8+ cells showed much lower diversity.

Looked up from germline, CDR1 is SGHTA and CDR2 is FQGNSA. The CDR3 covers 18 residues. UMI-labeled TRB cDNA libraries were prepared by 5' RACE. Reprocessing the 5' RACE reads, TCRdb reports a single entry for every CDR3 protein and omits DNA. The sample includes about 43,000 distinct CDR3 sequences. Sequenced: memory CD8+ T cells from blood. The receptor was isolated from a human donor in good health. Some clones in this sample may be carry-over from other donors' samples. This rearrangement joins TRBV7-2 to TRBJ2-2. The CDR3 here is CASSLELRGMANTGELFF.